This TCR beta chain was identified during a study of spatial heterogeneity in lung cancer. About the research overall: Fewer alpha-chain than beta-chain sequences were consistently detected. Matched bulk RNA-seq provided a T cell module score, and TCR transcript counts in tumor regions correlated strongly with it. A unique TCR and UMI combination showed up more than ten times in raw reads, on average. Findings of the study overall: In tumors, expanded intratumoral alpha and beta TCR counts tracked mutation counts.

This clonotype is medium-sized in the sample. Its antigen is as yet unknown. This beta chain is off target for a library built for alpha chains, so its abundance means little. The sample's time point: sample taken at primary tumor resection. Trimming removed 4 bases at V and 7 bases at J, with 10 bases between. The CDR3 consists of 11 residues. CDR1 and CDR2 (germline): SQVTM, ANQGSEA. TCR cDNA molecules were tagged individually, and each one carried a unique molecular identifier. TCRdb independently ran MiXCR on the 5' RACE reads; one entry per CDR3 protein. Of 6,000 to 7,500 distinct CDR3 sequences listed, around 15% are singletons.

The sample consisted of lung tumor tissue, taken at surgery. The source is a male donor with early-stage non-small cell lung cancer. J is TRBJ1-1 and V is TRBV29-1; no clear D. CDR3 amino acids: CSVAPGVEAFF. CDR3 bases: TGCAGCGTTGCTCCCGGGGTTGAAGCTTTCTTT.